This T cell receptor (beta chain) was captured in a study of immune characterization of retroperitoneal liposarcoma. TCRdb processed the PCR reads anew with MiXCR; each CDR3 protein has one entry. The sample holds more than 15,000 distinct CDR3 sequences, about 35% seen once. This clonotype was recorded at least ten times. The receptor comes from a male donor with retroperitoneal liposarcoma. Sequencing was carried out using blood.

Here the CDR3 reads CASARGTSSSQPQHF. CDR3 sequence (DNA): TGTGCCAGCGCCCGGGGGACTTCCTCGAGCCAGCCCCAGCATTTT. The chain recombines TRBV6-1 with TRBJ1-5; a possible D gene is TRBD1 (5 bases). This CDR3 has 15 amino acids. Germline values: CDR1 MNHNS, CDR2 SASEGT. V was shortened by 8 bases and J by 7 bases, with 21 bases between the two germline ends.